This TCR beta chain was obtained from a study of blood T cell repertoires in COVID-19. Study information: The origin of the acute and convalescent COVID-19 samples was the United States, Italy and Spain. T cells, B-cell-depleted T cells, or PBMCs supplied cDNA or gDNA.

CDR1 and CDR2 from the germline V gene are KGHDR and SFDVKD. This CDR3 contains 13 residues. V lost 5 bases to trimming and J lost 6 bases, with 10 bases between them. Original handling: Researchers report that nucleated cell counts were estimated from reference gene primer amplification. Measured with immunoSEQ multiplex PCR; TCRdb has only the in-frame clones, and not every one. D and trimming come from the DNA, and the V and J calls and clone size come from that table. The repertoire includes some 50,000 clones, around 85% of them detected once, and around 16% sits in the top ten. Sequenced: peripheral blood. V usage is TRBV24-1 and J usage is TRBJ2-1, with no clear D. The TCR sequence derives from a human donor in a cohort sampled during active COVID-19. The donor label of this sample is uncertain. The CDR3 DNA follows: TGTGCCACCAGTGGTCCGGGTGCCAATGAGCAGTTCTTC. Translated, it gives CATSGPGANEQFF.